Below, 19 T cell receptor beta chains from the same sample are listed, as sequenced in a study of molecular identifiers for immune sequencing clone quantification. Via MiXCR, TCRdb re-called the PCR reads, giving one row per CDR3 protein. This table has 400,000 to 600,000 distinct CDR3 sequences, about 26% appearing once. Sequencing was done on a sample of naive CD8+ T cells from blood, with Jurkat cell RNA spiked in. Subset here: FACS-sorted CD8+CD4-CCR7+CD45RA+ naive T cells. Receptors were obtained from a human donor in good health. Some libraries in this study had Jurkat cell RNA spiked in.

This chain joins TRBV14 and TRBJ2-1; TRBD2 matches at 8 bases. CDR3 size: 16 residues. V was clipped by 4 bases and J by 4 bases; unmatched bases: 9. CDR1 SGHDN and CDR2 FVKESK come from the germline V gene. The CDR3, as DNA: TGTGCCAGCAGCCCAACCCGGACTAGCTTTTACAATGAGCAGTTCTTC. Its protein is CASSPTRTSFYNEQFF.

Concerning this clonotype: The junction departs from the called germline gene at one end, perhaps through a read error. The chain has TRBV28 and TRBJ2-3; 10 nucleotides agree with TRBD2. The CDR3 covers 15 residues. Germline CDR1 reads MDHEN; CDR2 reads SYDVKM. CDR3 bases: TGTGCCGGCAGTCCCCCGGGACTAGCGTCAGATACGCGGTATTTT. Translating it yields CAGSPPGLASDTRYF.

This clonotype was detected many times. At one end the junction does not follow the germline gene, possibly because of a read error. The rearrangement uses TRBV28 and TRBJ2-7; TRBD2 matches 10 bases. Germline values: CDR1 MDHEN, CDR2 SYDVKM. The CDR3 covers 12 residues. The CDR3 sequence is CASSDVTSGTRF. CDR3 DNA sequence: TGTGCCAGCAGTGACGTTACTAGCGGGACGCGCTTC.

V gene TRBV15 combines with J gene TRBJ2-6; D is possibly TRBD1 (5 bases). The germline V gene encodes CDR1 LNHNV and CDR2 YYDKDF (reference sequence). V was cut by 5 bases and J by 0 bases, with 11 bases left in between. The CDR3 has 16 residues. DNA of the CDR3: TGTGCCACCAGCGAGAGACAGAGCTCTGGGGCCAACGTCCTGACTTTC. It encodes CATSERQSSGANVLTF.

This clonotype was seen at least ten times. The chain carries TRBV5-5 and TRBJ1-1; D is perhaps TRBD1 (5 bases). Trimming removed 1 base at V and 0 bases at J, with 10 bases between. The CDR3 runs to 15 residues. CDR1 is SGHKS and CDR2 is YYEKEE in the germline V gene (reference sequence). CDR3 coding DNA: TGTGCCAGCAGCTTGCGAGACAGATTGAACACTGAAGCTTTCTTT. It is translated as CASSLRDRLNTEAFF.

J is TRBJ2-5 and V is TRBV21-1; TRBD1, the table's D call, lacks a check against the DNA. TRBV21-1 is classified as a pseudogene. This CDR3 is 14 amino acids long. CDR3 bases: TGTGCCCGCAGCAAAGAAAGGGCGCGGGCGCCCCCGTACTTC. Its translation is CARSKERARAPPYF.

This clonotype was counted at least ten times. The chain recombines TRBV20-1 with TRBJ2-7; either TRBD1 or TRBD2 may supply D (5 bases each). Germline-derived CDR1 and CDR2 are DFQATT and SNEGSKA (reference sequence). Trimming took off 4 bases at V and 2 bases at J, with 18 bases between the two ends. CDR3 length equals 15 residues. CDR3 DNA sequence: TGCAGTGCTACGATGGTCGGGGCGACCACCTACGAGCAGTACTTC. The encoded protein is CSATMVGATTYEQYF.

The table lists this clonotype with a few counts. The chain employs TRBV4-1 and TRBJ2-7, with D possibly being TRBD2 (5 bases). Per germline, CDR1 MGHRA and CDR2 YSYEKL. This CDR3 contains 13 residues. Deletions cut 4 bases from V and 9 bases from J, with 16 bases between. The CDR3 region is CASSLSDSVGQYF. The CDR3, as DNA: TGCGCCAGCAGCCTGTCGGACTCGGTGGGGCAGTACTTC.

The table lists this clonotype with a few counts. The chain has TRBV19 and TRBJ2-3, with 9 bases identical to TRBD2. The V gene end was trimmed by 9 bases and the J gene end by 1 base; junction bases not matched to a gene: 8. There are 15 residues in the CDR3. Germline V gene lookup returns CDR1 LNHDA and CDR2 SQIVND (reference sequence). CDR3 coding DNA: TGTGCCAGCAACTTAGCGGGGGTCGGCACAGATACGCAGTATTTT. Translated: CASNLAGVGTDTQYF.

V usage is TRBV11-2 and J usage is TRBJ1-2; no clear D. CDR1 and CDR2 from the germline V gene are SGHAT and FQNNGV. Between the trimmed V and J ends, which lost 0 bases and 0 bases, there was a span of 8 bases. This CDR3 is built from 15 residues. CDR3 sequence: CASSLEGRPNYGYTF. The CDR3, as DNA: TGTGCCAGCAGCTTAGAAGGGAGACCTAACTATGGCTACACCTTC.

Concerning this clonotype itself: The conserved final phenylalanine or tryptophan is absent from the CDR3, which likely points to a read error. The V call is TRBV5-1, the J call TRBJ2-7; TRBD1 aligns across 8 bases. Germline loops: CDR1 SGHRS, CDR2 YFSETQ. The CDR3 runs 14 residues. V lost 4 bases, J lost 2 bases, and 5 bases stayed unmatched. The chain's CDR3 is CASSPGQGPYEQYL. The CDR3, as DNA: TGCGCCAGCAGCCCTGGACAGGGCCCCTACGAGCAGTACCTC.

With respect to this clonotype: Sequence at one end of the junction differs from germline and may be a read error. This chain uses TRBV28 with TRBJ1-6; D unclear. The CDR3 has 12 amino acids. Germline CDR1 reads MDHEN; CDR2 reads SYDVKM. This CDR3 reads CASGFGNSPLHF. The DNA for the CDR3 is TGTGCCAGCGGTTTCGGGAATTCACCCCTCCACTTT.

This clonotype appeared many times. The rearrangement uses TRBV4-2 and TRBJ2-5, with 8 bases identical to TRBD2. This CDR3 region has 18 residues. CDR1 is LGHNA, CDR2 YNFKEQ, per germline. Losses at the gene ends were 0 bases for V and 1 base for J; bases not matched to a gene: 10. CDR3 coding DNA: TGTGCCAGCAGCCAAGAGACATCAGCGGGAGAAGGCCAAGAGACCCAGTACTTC. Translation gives CASSQETSAGEGQETQYF.

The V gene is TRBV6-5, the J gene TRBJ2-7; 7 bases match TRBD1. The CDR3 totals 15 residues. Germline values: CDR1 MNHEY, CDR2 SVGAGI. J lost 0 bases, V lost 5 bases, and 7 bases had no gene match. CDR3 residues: CASSPRQGSSYEQYF. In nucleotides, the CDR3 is TGTGCCAGCAGTCCTCGACAGGGAAGCTCCTACGAGCAGTACTTC.

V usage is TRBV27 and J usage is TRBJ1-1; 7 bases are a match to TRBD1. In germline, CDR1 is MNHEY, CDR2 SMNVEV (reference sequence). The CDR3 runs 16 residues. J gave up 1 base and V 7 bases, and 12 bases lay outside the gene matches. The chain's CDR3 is CASNLSYRGPNTEAFF. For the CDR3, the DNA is TGTGCCAGCAATCTATCCTACAGGGGTCCGAACACTGAAGCTTTCTTT.

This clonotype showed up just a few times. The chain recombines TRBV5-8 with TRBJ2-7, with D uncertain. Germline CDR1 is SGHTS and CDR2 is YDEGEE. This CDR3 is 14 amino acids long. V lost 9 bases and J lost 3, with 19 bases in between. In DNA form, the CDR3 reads TGTGCCACCGTCCCCCTAAAGTTAGTCTACGAGCAGTACTTC. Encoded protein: CATVPLKLVYEQYF.

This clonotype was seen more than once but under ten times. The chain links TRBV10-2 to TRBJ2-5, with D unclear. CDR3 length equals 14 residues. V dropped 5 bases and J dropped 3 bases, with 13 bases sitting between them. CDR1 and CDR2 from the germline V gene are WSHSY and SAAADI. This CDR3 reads CASSTRRAKETQYF. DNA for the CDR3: TGCGCCAGCAGTACACGCCGGGCCAAAGAGACCCAGTACTTC.

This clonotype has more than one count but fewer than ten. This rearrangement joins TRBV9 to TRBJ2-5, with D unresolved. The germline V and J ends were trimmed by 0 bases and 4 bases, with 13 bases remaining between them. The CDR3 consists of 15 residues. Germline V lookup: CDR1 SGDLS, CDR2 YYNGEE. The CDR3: CASSVVATLGETQYF. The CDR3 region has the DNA TGTGCCAGCAGCGTAGTGGCTACCCTGGGAGAGACCCAGTACTTC. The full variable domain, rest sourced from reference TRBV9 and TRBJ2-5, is DSGVTQTPKHLITATGQRVTLRCSPRSGDLSVYWYQQSLDQGLQFLIQYYNGEERAKGNILERFSAQQFPDLHSELNLSSLELGDSALYFCASSVVATLGETQYFGPGTRLLVL.

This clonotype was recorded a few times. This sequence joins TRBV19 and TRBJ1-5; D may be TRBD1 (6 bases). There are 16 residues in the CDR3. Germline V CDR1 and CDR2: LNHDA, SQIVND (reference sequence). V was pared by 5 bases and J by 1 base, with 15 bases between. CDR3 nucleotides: TGTGCCAGTAGTCCCTACAGGGACCTAAGCAATCAGCCCCAGCATTTT. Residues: CASSPYRDLSNQPQHF.